A selection of T cell receptor beta chains follows, all from one sample in a study of metastatic and nonmetastatic thyroid tumors. TCRdb used MiXCR to call clones anew from the PCR reads. The sample contains tens of thousands of clones, over 15% of which appear only once. The specimen sequenced was blood. The receptors were sampled from a female donor with papillary thyroid cancer or a benign thyroid nodule (not recorded which). Some clones in this sample may be carry-over from other donors' samples. Each CDR3 is given without its conserved first and last residue. Each record gives: CDR3 length, V gene, CDR3 protein.

13 TRBV5-1 ASSFTGTGGTEAF
11 TRBV4-2 ASSQRGEETQY
13 TRBV7-8 ASSLGRQLNTEAF
14 TRBV6-1 ASSEALAGGLGIQY
11 TRBV30 AFRRAGAYGYT
13 TRBV12-3/TRBV12-4 ASSVSGTSGGRSY
12 TRBV7-9 ASSLTGNTGELF
10 TRBV10-3 AIAASAETQY
12 TRBV10-2 ASKRRQGTTEAF
11 TRBV3-1 ASSQAAEGTQY
14 TRBV12-3/TRBV12-4 ASRASRGAVPNEQF
15 TRBV11-2 ASSLVLRGSGYNEQF
11 TRBV7-2 ASSLGLTETQY
10 TRBV12-3/TRBV12-4 ASSLTGYEQY